Presented here are 19 T cell receptor beta chains from one specimen sequenced in a study of OX40 agonist ivuxolimab in advanced cancers. Here immunoSEQ multiplex PCR was the method, and the copy in TCRdb shows in-frame clones only, minus some. The sample lists more than 65,000 clones, approximately 94% occurring once. The source was CD4+ or CD8+ T cells sorted from blood, collected in a trial of the OX40 agonist ivuxolimab. The receptor set was obtained from an adult with an advanced solid tumor such as melanoma, head and neck, liver or kidney cancer.

This clone appeared a single time. This chain links TRBV7-9 with TRBJ2-1; tentative D call: TRBD2 (6 bases). Trimming took 5 bases from V and 2 from J, leaving 19 bases between them. The CDR3 sequence is 17 residues long. Germline CDR1 reads SEHNR; CDR2 reads FQNEAQ (reference sequence). DNA of the CDR3: TGTGCCAGCAGCCTCGTCGGGGAGGACCGACCCTACAATGAGCAGTTCTTC. This gives the protein CASSLVGEDRPYNEQFF.

The J gene is TRBJ2-1, the V gene TRBV7-6, with D perhaps being TRBD1 or TRBD2 (6 bases each). This CDR3 is built from 15 residues. Per the germline V gene, CDR1 is SGHVS and CDR2 is FNYEAQ. Trimming shortened V by 0 bases and J by 2 bases, and 8 bases separated the two germline ends. The CDR3 loop is CASSLAGGPYNEQFF. The CDR3 bases are TGTGCCAGCAGCTTAGCGGGGGGCCCCTACAATGAGCAGTTCTTC.

CDR3 region: CASSPGTEPPTNEKLFF. Written as DNA, the CDR3 is TGTGCCAGCAGCCCCGGGACAGAACCTCCAACTAATGAAAAACTGTTTTTT. The V call is TRBV7-6, the J call TRBJ1-4; 7 nucleotides match TRBD1. The CDR3 covers 17 residues. With 5 bases clipped from V and 0 bases from J, the junction kept 9 bases outside the gene matches. The germline CDR1 and CDR2 sequences are SGHVS and FNYEAQ.

This clone was recorded once. The chain links TRBV9 to TRBJ2-7; either TRBD1 or TRBD2 may fit D (7 bases each). The CDR3 extends over 15 amino acids. V lost 4 bases and J 6 bases, leaving 20 bases between the germline ends. Germline CDR1 and CDR2: SGDLS and YYNGEE. CDR3 nucleotides: TGTGCCAGCAGCCCCCGCGCTACCAGGGGGGGCGAGCAGTACTTC. It specifies CASSPRATRGGEQYF.

The chain carries TRBV7-6 and TRBJ1-1, with TRBD1 identical over 9 bases. Germline CDR1 SGHVS, CDR2 FNYEAQ. This CDR3 spans 15 amino acids. V dropped 5 bases and J dropped 0; count of bases not matched to a gene: 4. The CDR3 sequence is CASSPWTGVNTEAFF. The CDR3 nucleotides read TGTGCCAGCAGCCCCTGGACAGGGGTGAACACTGAAGCTTTCTTT.

This clone was seen only once. J is TRBJ2-7 and V is TRBV27; either TRBD1 or TRBD2 may supply D (6 bases each). CDR3 size: 15 residues. In germline, CDR1 is MNHEY, CDR2 SMNVEV (reference sequence). Trimming cost V 3 bases and J 4 bases, with 16 bases left between them. The CDR3 nucleotides read TGTGCCAGCAGTTTTGGGGGCCGAGGAGGGTACGAGCAGTACTTC. As protein: CASSFGGRGGYEQYF.

This clone was picked up one time. V is TRBV15 and J is TRBJ2-2; unclear D gene. This CDR3 is built from 13 residues. Germline loops: CDR1 LNHNV, CDR2 YYDKDF (reference sequence). The V and J ends lost 2 bases and 4 bases respectively, with 5 bases between them. The CDR3 sequence: CATSRSLTGELFF. The CDR3 DNA sequence: TGTGCCACCAGCAGATCCCTCACCGGGGAGCTGTTTTTT.

This clone was counted once. The V gene is TRBV19, the J gene TRBJ2-2; D remains unclear. Germline values: CDR1 LNHDA, CDR2 SQIVND (reference sequence). This CDR3 contains 14 residues. The V end was cut by 3 bases, the J end by 4 bases, with 9 bases between. DNA for the CDR3: TGTGCCAGTAGTATTGGTCCCACCACCGGGGAGCTGTTTTTT. It specifies CASSIGPTTGELFF.

The chain links TRBV4-1 to TRBJ2-7; the D gene is possibly TRBD1 (6 bases). The CDR3 consists of 16 residues. CDR1 is MGHRA, CDR2 YSYEKL, per germline. The V end lost 0 bases, the J end lost 8 bases, and 20 bases lay between the germline ends. This chain's CDR3 is CASSQERGTPLTKQYF. In nucleotides, the CDR3 is TGCGCCAGCAGCCAAGAACGAGGGACACCTTTAACTAAGCAGTACTTC.

The chain combines TRBV28 with TRBJ1-1; TRBD1 might be the D (5 bases). The CDR3 runs to 15 residues. Looked up from germline, CDR1 is MDHEN and CDR2 is SYDVKM. Trimming stripped 1 base from V and 0 bases from J, with 9 bases between. As DNA, the CDR3 is TGTGCCAGCAGTTTATCCAGGGATATGAACACTGAAGCTTTCTTT. Residues: CASSLSRDMNTEAFF.

This clone was seen once. The J gene is TRBJ1-2, the V gene TRBV19, with 8 bases matching TRBD1. The CDR3 is made up of 12 amino acids. In germline, CDR1 is LNHDA, CDR2 SQIVND (reference sequence). J was trimmed by 7 bases and V by 10 bases; bases with no gene match: 8. CDR3 coding DNA: TGTGCCATCGAGACAGGGGAGAGTGGCTACACCTTC. This gives the protein CAIETGESGYTF.

The chain joins TRBV7-2 to TRBJ1-4; D gene uncertain. The CDR3 length is 15 residues. From germline, CDR1 is SGHTA and CDR2 FQGNSA. The V end lost 1 base, the J end lost 8 bases, and 14 bases lay between the germline ends. The CDR3 DNA reads TGTGCCAGCAGCTTAGAGGCGCTCTACGGGGAAAAACTGTTTTTT. Its translation: CASSLEALYGEKLFF.

This clone was observed a handful of times. CDR3 in DNA: TGTGCCAGCACCGGAGTTGGGATACGAGAAAAACTGTTTTTT. It codes for CASTGVGIREKLFF. The genes are TRBV5-6 and TRBJ1-4; unclear D gene. The CDR3 extends over 14 amino acids. V shed 6 bases and J shed 8 bases, with 17 bases lying between them. Germline CDR1 reads SGHDT; CDR2 reads YYEEEE.

The genes are TRBV27 and TRBJ2-7; 8 bases are a match to TRBD2. Per germline, CDR1 MNHEY and CDR2 SMNVEV (reference sequence). V lost 6 bases and J lost 0; bases outside the gene matches: 4. CDR3 size: 14 residues. CDR3 coding DNA: TGTGCCAGCAGCTATAGCGGGGCCTCCTACGAGCAGTACTTC. Protein: CASSYSGASYEQYF.

This chain joins TRBV28 and TRBJ2-2, with D uncertain. The CDR3 is made up of 14 amino acids. Germline CDR1 reads MDHEN; CDR2 reads SYDVKM. Trimming left V 7 bases short and J 4 bases short, with 13 bases between. The chain's CDR3 is CASTFRQITGELFF. The CDR3 DNA reads TGTGCCAGCACCTTTAGGCAGATCACCGGGGAGCTGTTTTTT.

The chain has TRBV4-3 and TRBJ1-1, with 9 nucleotides matching TRBD1. The CDR3 runs to 15 residues. From germline, CDR1 is LGHNA and CDR2 YSLEER. V was clipped by 0 bases and J by 4 bases; unmatched bases: 3. The CDR3 loop is CASSQDLGQGTEAFF. The CDR3 DNA follows: TGCGCCAGCAGCCAAGACTTGGGACAGGGCACTGAAGCTTTCTTT.

CDR3 nucleotide sequence: TGTGCCAGTAGTATAGGACAGGGTTTCCTCTCCTACGAGCAGTACTTC. It specifies CASSIGQGFLSYEQYF. The chain recombines TRBV19 with TRBJ2-7; 7 bases match TRBD1. Per the germline V gene, CDR1 is LNHDA and CDR2 is SQIVND (reference sequence). The CDR3 loop spans 16 amino acids. Trimming took 1 base from V and 0 from J; bases not matched to a gene: 6.

The chain employs TRBV10-3 and TRBJ1-5; D gene ambiguous. This CDR3 comprises 13 residues. The V and J ends lost 7 bases and 2 bases respectively, with 9 bases between them. The germline gives CDR1 ENHRY, CDR2 SYGVKD. The CDR3 is CAITAGGNQPQHF. The CDR3 DNA is TGTGCCATCACCGCGGGTGGCAATCAGCCCCAGCATTTT.

The chain links TRBV13 to TRBJ2-1; D possibly corresponds to TRBD2 (5 bases). V was pared by 1 base and J by 7 bases, with 14 bases between. The V gene's germline CDR1 is PRHDT and CDR2 FYEKMQ (reference sequence). The CDR3 totals 15 residues. CDR3 residues: CASSLEVLAQNEQFF. The CDR3 DNA follows: TGTGCCAGCAGCTTAGAGGTGCTAGCCCAAAATGAGCAGTTCTTC.